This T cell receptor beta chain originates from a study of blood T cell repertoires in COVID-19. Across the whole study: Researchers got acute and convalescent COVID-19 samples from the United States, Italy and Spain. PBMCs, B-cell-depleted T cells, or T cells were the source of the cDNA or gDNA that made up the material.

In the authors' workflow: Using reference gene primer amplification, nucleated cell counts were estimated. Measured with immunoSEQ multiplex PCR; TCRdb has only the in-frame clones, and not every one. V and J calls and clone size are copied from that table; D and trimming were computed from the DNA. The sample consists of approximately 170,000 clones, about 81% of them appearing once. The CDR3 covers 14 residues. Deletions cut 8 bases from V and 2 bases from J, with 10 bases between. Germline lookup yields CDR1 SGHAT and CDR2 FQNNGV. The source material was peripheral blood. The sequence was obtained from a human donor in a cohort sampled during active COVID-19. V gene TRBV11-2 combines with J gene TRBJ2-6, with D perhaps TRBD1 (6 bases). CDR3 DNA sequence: TGTGCCAGCCAGGGGACGGCTGGGGCCAACGTCCTGACTTTC. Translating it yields CASQGTAGANVLTF.